This is a list of T cell receptor beta chains from one sample in a study of shared clonotypes between healthy human individuals. The method was immunoSEQ multiplex PCR; TCRdb's version includes in-frame clones alone and lacks a portion of them. This table has about 120,000 clones, around 65% appearing once. Material: memory CD8+ T cells sorted from blood. The receptors here all came from a woman in her twenties or thirties in good health. The CDR3 runs from the conserved cysteine through the conserved F or W. D genes are given only for firm matches. For some rows the clone size is stated as once, few or many, or as a class when expanded; others skip it.

v_call,j_call,clone_size,d_call,cdr3_nt,cdr3_aa
TRBV5-5,TRBJ1-5,NA,NA,TGTGCCAGCAGCAGCGAGGGGGAACATCAGCCCCAGCATTTT,CASSSEGEHQPQHF
TRBV2,TRBJ2-7,NA,NA,TGTGCCAGCAGTCCCCAGGGCTCCTACGAGCAGTACTTC,CASSPQGSYEQYF
TRBV13,TRBJ2-7,once,NA,TGTGCCAGCAGCGTCCTCATGGGGCCCTACGAAGGGCAGTACTTC,CASSVLMGPYEGQYF
TRBV14,TRBJ1-3,NA,NA,TGTGCCAGCAAGTGGACGCTTGGAAACACCATATATTTT,CASKWTLGNTIYF
TRBV4-2,TRBJ2-2,many,TRBD2,TGTGCCAGCAGCCAAGATTCTAGCGGGAGTCCCGCCGGGGAGCTGTTTTTT,CASSQDSSGSPAGELFF
TRBV27,TRBJ1-4,NA,NA,TGTGCCAGCAGCCCAAAACAGTTCGATAATGAAAAACTGTTTTTT,CASSPKQFDNEKLFF
TRBV5-5,TRBJ2-7,NA,TRBD1,TGTGCCAGCAGCAGGGGGACAGCCTACGAGCAGTACTTC,CASSRGTAYEQYF
TRBV5-6,TRBJ2-5,NA,TRBD2,TGTGCCAGCAGAATTAGCACAGGGGGTCTCCTAGCGGGAGTAGAGACCCAGTACTTC,CASRISTGGLLAGVETQYF
TRBV4-2,TRBJ2-2,NA,NA,TGTGCCAGCAGCTTGGCGGGTTCCGGGGAGCTGTTTTTT,CASSLAGSGELFF
TRBV6-1,TRBJ1-1,NA,TRBD1,TGTGCCAGCAGTTCGACAGGGGGCCACACTGAAGCTTTCTTT,CASSSTGGHTEAFF
TRBV19,TRBJ2-7,NA,TRBD1,TGTGCCAGTACCCCCCGACAGGGAGTCCACGAGCAGTACTTC,CASTPRQGVHEQYF
TRBV27,TRBJ1-6,NA,NA,TGTGCCAGCAGTTTTAGGGGAACCTATAATTCACCCCTCCACTTT,CASSFRGTYNSPLHF
TRBV13,TRBJ1-1,NA,NA,TGTGCCAGCAACGGGCCAGCTCAGGGTGACACTGAAGCTTTCTTT,CASNGPAQGDTEAFF